A single sample gave rise to the 20 T cell receptor beta chains below, sequenced in a study of long-term antiretroviral therapy in people with HIV. This was the immunoSEQ v3.0 assay at survey level. Using immunoSEQ multiplex PCR, the repertoire was profiled, and TCRdb retains in-frame clones only, with some absent. The data contain under 30,000 clones, over 75% of them singletons. The material sequenced was unsorted PBMCs, taken 1.1 years before starting antiretroviral therapy. These receptors originate from a woman in her twenties or thirties with HIV.

The rearrangement uses TRBV9 and TRBJ1-1, with 7 bases fitting TRBD1. The CDR3 sequence is 14 residues long. Germline V gene sequence: CDR1 SGDLS, CDR2 YYNGEE. The V segment lost 3 bases and the J segment 3 bases; nucleotides outside the gene matches: 5. Here the CDR3 DNA reads TGTGCCAGCAGCGCAGACACAGGGGACACTGAAGCTTTCTTT. It encodes CASSADTGDTEAFF.

The V and J genes are TRBV11-2 and TRBJ2-5; 12 bases line up with TRBD2. CDR3 length equals 16 residues. The V gene end was trimmed by 3 bases and the J gene end by 4 bases; junction bases not matched to a gene: 6. The V gene's germline CDR1 is SGHAT and CDR2 FQNNGV. CDR3 loop: CASSFTSGGRVETQYF. The CDR3 nucleotides are TGTGCCAGCAGCTTCACTAGCGGGGGGAGGGTAGAGACCCAGTACTTC.

The J gene is TRBJ2-3, the V gene TRBV6-4, with a weak D call TRBD2 (5 bases). The V end was cut by 6 bases, the J end by 9 bases, with 13 bases between. The CDR3 extends over 12 amino acids. Per the germline V gene, CDR1 is MRHNA and CDR2 is SNTAGT. CDR3 coding DNA: TGTGCCAGCAGAGCGGACCTAGGGACGCAGTATTTT. This encodes CASRADLGTQYF.

This clone was observed a few times. V usage is TRBV2 and J usage is TRBJ1-5, with unresolved D. The CDR3 runs to 13 residues. Trimming stripped 7 bases from V and 4 bases from J, with 11 bases between. CDR1 and CDR2 from the germline V gene are SNHLY and FYNNEI. The CDR3 loop is CASTRDQNQPQHF. CDR3 nucleotides: TGTGCCAGCACGAGGGATCAGAATCAGCCCCAGCATTTT.

The chain couples TRBV7-9 to TRBJ2-1; D remains ambiguous. V was pared by 0 bases and J by 2 bases, with 5 bases between. Germline CDR1 is SEHNR and CDR2 is FQNEAQ (reference sequence). This CDR3 comprises 14 residues. CDR3 region: CASSLAGTYNEQFF. The DNA for the CDR3 is TGTGCCAGCAGCTTAGCGGGGACCTACAATGAGCAGTTCTTC.

The V and J genes are TRBV11-2 and TRBJ2-7; weak D call: TRBD1 (5 bases). Germline V gene lookup returns CDR1 SGHAT and CDR2 FQNNGV. The CDR3 is 14 amino acids. V dropped 1 base and J dropped 1 base, with 8 bases sitting between them. As DNA, the CDR3 is TGTGCCAGCAGCTTAGGGGGCTTATCCTACGAGCAGTACGTC. Translated: CASSLGGLSYEQYV.

The rearrangement links TRBV10-1 to TRBJ1-2, with 7 nucleotides matching TRBD1. CDR3 length: 13 residues. Germline V gives CDR1 WNHNN, CDR2 SYGVQD (reference sequence). With 2 bases clipped from V and 4 bases from J, the junction kept 1 base outside the gene matches. The CDR3 here is CASSEDRAYGYTF. CDR3 DNA sequence: TGCGCCAGCAGTGAGGACAGGGCCTATGGCTACACCTTC.

This chain uses TRBV10-3 with TRBJ1-1; D is perhaps TRBD1 (6 bases). Germline V gene sequence: CDR1 ENHRY, CDR2 SYGVKD. The CDR3 is 12 amino acids. Between the trimmed V and J ends, which lost 4 bases and 6 bases, there was a span of 9 bases. This CDR3 is CAISVGAAEAFF. CDR3 coding DNA: TGTGCCATCAGTGTGGGGGCAGCTGAAGCTTTCTTT.

The chain combines TRBV6-1 with TRBJ2-1, with a possible D match to TRBD1 (6 bases). CDR3 length: 14 residues. Germline loops: CDR1 MNHNS, CDR2 SASEGT. V lost 4 bases to trimming and J lost 11 bases, with 18 bases between them. The CDR3 nucleotides read TGTGCCAGCAGTGCAGGGGTGGGGCCGGCCAAGCAGTTCTTC. It is translated as CASSAGVGPAKQFF.

This clone has only one observation. This chain connects TRBV5-1 to TRBJ1-4, with a possible D match to TRBD1 (5 bases). V was pared by 4 bases and J by 0 bases, with 13 bases between. Germline V lookup: CDR1 SGHRS, CDR2 YFSETQ. This CDR3 spans 16 amino acids. The CDR3 sequence: CASSPGDSATNEKLFF. The CDR3 region has the DNA TGCGCCAGCAGCCCAGGCGACAGTGCAACTAATGAAAAACTGTTTTTT.

The sample holds one count of this clone. This chain links TRBV6-6 with TRBJ2-5, with D hard to call. The V gene's germline CDR1 is MNHNY and CDR2 SVGAGI (reference sequence). The V end was cut by 4 bases, the J end by 2 bases, with 2 bases between. This CDR3 is built from 11 residues. CDR3 nucleotides: TGTGCCAGCAGTTCACAAGAGACCCAGTACTTC. It codes for CASSSQETQYF.

V gene TRBV5-6 combines with J gene TRBJ2-5; 9 bases agree with TRBD1. The CDR3 runs 15 residues. Germline V lookup: CDR1 SGHDT, CDR2 YYEEEE. Trimming removed 0 bases from V and 5 bases from J; junction bases left unmatched: 5. The CDR3 sequence is CASSLGDRVFETQYF. CDR3 nucleotides: TGTGCCAGCAGCTTGGGGGACAGGGTTTTCGAGACCCAGTACTTC.

This chain connects TRBV4-2 to TRBJ2-3, with 11 bases aligning to TRBD2. The J segment lost 7 bases and the V segment lost 4 bases, leaving 13 bases of the junction unmatched. There are 17 residues in the CDR3. Germline-derived CDR1 and CDR2 are LGHNA and YNFKEQ. This CDR3 is CASSPMDLAGGPHTQYF. The CDR3 region has the DNA TGTGCCAGCAGCCCGATGGATTTAGCGGGGGGGCCGCATACGCAGTATTTT.

CDR3 DNA: TGTGCCATCAGACAGGGGATTGGAAACACCATATATTTT. Amino acids: CAIRQGIGNTIYF. The chain combines TRBV10-3 with TRBJ1-3; 7 bases map to TRBD1. Germline V lookup: CDR1 ENHRY, CDR2 SYGVKD. CDR3 length equals 13 residues. J was trimmed by 3 bases and V by 6 bases; bases with no gene match: 2.

The genes are TRBV5-1 and TRBJ2-3; 11 bases match TRBD2. J lost 2 bases, V lost 3 bases, and 5 bases had no gene match. Germline-derived CDR1 and CDR2 are SGHRS and YFSETQ. The CDR3 length is 16 residues. The CDR3 sequence: CASSSQTSGITDTQYF. The CDR3 DNA is TGCGCCAGCAGCTCCCAGACTAGCGGGATCACAGATACGCAGTATTTT.

The chain employs TRBV9 and TRBJ2-5, with D perhaps TRBD1 or TRBD2 (6 bases each). The V and J ends lost 4 bases and 4 bases respectively, with 20 bases between them. Germline V gene lookup returns CDR1 SGDLS and CDR2 YYNGEE. This CDR3 is 16 amino acids long. CDR3 protein: CASSREGGQMGETQYF. For the CDR3, the DNA is TGTGCCAGCAGCCGAGAGGGGGGCCAAATGGGAGAGACCCAGTACTTC.

The CDR3 loop reads CAWMEGTGGWEKLFF. The DNA for the CDR3 is TGTGCCTGGATGGAGGGGACAGGGGGCTGGGAAAAACTGTTTTTT. The rearrangement joins TRBV30 to TRBJ1-4; 12 bases map to TRBD1. The junction had 8 bases not matched to a gene; V was cut back by 4 bases and J by 8 bases. Germline-derived CDR1 and CDR2 are GTSNPN and SVGIG (reference sequence). CDR3 length: 15 residues.

The chain combines TRBV15 with TRBJ1-2; D ambiguous. Trimming left V 1 base short and J 10 bases short, with 19 bases between. CDR3 length equals 15 residues. Germline-derived CDR1 and CDR2 are LNHNV and YYDKDF (reference sequence). CDR3: CATSRGPGMSRPYTF. The CDR3 DNA follows: TGTGCCACCAGCAGAGGCCCGGGAATGAGTAGACCCTACACCTTC. Complete variable domain (other parts from reference TRBV15 and TRBJ1-2): DAMVIQNPRYQVTQFGKPVTLSCSQTLNHNVMYWYQQKSSQAPKLLFHYYDKDFNNEADTPDNFQSRRPNTSFCFLDIRSPGLGDTAMYLCATSRGPGMSRPYTFGSGTRLTVV.

This clone showed up just once. V is TRBV9 and J is TRBJ1-6; no clear D gene. Germline V gene data show CDR1 as SGDLS and CDR2 as YYNGEE. CDR3 size: 15 residues. V was trimmed by 4 bases and J by 6 bases, leaving 14 bases between them. Here the CDR3 DNA reads TGTGCCAGCAGCTCTGAGGGCCTCTCTAATTCACCCCTCCACTTT. This translates into CASSSEGLSNSPLHF.

The V and J genes are TRBV14 and TRBJ1-6, with no clear D. V was shortened by 0 bases and J by 3 bases, with 9 bases between the two germline ends. CDR1 is SGHDN and CDR2 is FVKESK in the germline V gene. This CDR3 has 16 residues. The CDR3 DNA is TGTGCCAGCAGCCAAGAAAATACGATCTATAATTCACCCCTCCACTTT. Translated, it gives CASSQENTIYNSPLHF. Supplemented by reference TRBV14 and TRBJ1-6, the full variable domain reads EAGVTQFPSHSVIEKGQTVTLRCDPISGHDNLYWYRRVMGKEIKFLLHFVKESKQDESGMPNNRFLAERTGGTYSTLKVQPAELEDSGVYFCASSQENTIYNSPLHFGNGTRLTVT.